Shown below are 30 T cell receptor beta chains from a single sample sequenced in a study of blood T cell repertoires in COVID-19. Repertoires were generated with immunoSEQ multiplex PCR, while TCRdb's copy carries only in-frame clones and drops some. The data contain 230,000 or so clones, approximately 80% of them singletons. The specimen was peripheral blood. The receptors stem from a woman in her thirties or forties who had recovered from COVID-19.

The table lists this clone with a count of one. At one end, the junction sequence differs from germline, possibly due to a read error. V usage is TRBV19 and J usage is TRBJ1-4, with D possibly being TRBD1 (5 bases). Per the germline V gene, CDR1 is LNHDA and CDR2 is SQIVND (reference sequence). This CDR3 is 15 amino acids long. CDR3 in DNA: TGTGCCAGTAGTCCTAGCGCGTGGGGGAATGAAAAGCTGTTTTTT. This gives the protein CASSPSAWGNEKLFF.

This clone was found once. The chain is built from TRBV11-3 and TRBJ1-1; 7 bases fit TRBD1. V shed 5 bases and J 1 base; nucleotides not matched to a gene: 4. The CDR3 length is 14 residues. Germline CDR1 is SGHNT and CDR2 is YENEEA. The CDR3 here is CASSHRDRNTEAFF. CDR3 sequence (DNA): TGTGCCAGCAGCCACCGGGACAGGAACACTGAAGCTTTCTTT.

This sequence joins TRBV11-3 and TRBJ2-7; D is ambiguous. Germline CDR1 reads SGHNT; CDR2 reads YENEEA. The CDR3 totals 13 residues. Trimming removed 6 bases at V and 2 bases at J, with 11 bases between. CDR3 sequence reads: CASRVDTTYEQYF. In nucleotides, the CDR3 is TGTGCCAGCAGAGTTGACACAACCTACGAGCAGTACTTC.

This sequence joins TRBV9 and TRBJ2-1; maybe TRBD1 (6 bases). V lost 3 bases and J 10 bases, leaving 17 bases between the germline ends. The CDR3 spans 14 residues. Germline V CDR1 and CDR2: SGDLS, YYNGEE. The DNA for the CDR3 is TGTGCCAGCAGCGGGGGGCGCCCGGACAGCGAGCAGTTCTTC. It is translated as CASSGGRPDSEQFF.

The chain combines TRBV6-2 or TRBV6-3 with TRBJ1-2; 7 nucleotides match TRBD1. Germline values: CDR1 MNHEY, CDR2 SVGEGT. The CDR3 is made up of 13 amino acids. Trimming removed 2 bases from V and 5 bases from J; junction bases left unmatched: 2. CDR3 sequence reads: CASSYGTEYGYTF. The CDR3 DNA is TGTGCCAGCAGTTACGGGACAGAATATGGCTACACCTTC.

This chain uses TRBV6-5 with TRBJ1-5, with no clear D. The CDR3 contains 14 residues. Germline V lookup: CDR1 MNHEY, CDR2 SVGAGI. Trimming cost V 6 bases and J 0 bases, with 9 bases left between them. This CDR3 reads CASSPTYSNQPQHF. CDR3 nucleotides: TGTGCCAGCAGCCCAACCTATAGCAATCAGCCCCAGCATTTT.

This chain links TRBV5-1 with TRBJ1-6; 9 nucleotides align to TRBD1. The germline V gene has CDR1 SGHRS and CDR2 YFSETQ. This CDR3 comprises 20 residues. With V trimmed by 4 bases and J by 1 base, 15 bases remained unmatched. CDR3 bases: TGCGCCAGCAGCGCCTCGGGACAGGGAGGTAGAGGATCCTATAATTCACCCCTCCACTTT. Protein sequence: CASSASGQGGRGSYNSPLHF.

This chain uses TRBV19 with TRBJ1-1, with D possibly TRBD1 on 6 matching bases. The germline V gene encodes CDR1 LNHDA and CDR2 SQIVND (reference sequence). This CDR3 has 12 residues. V was pared by 7 bases and J by 9 bases, with 15 bases between. In DNA, the CDR3 is TGTGCCAGTAATCCCAGGGGAGGGAAAGCTTTCTTT. Encoded protein: CASNPRGGKAFF.

The rearrangement joins TRBV7-3 to TRBJ1-1; D perhaps matches TRBD1 (5 bases). V lost 2 bases to trimming and J lost 5 bases, with 12 bases between them. Germline V lookup: CDR1 SGHTA, CDR2 FQGTGA. This CDR3 has 14 residues. CDR3 region: CASSLSEGQTEAFF. In DNA, the CDR3 is TGTGCCAGCAGCTTATCGGAGGGGCAGACTGAAGCTTTCTTT.

The chain employs TRBV27 and TRBJ1-4; D unresolved. This CDR3 contains 12 residues. Germline lookup yields CDR1 MNHEY and CDR2 SMNVEV (reference sequence). Trimming left V 3 bases short and J 7 bases short, with 6 bases between. The CDR3 region is CASSFAGEKLFF. DNA of the CDR3: TGTGCCAGCAGTTTTGCGGGTGAAAAACTGTTTTTT.

The chain couples TRBV10-3 to TRBJ2-1, with D possibly matching TRBD2 (6 bases). Per germline, CDR1 ENHRY and CDR2 SYGVKD. CDR3 length: 11 amino acids. Trimming removed 4 bases from V and 9 bases from J, with 7 bases in between. The CDR3 sequence: CAISAGGEQFF. CDR3 coding DNA: TGTGCCATCAGTGCCGGGGGTGAGCAGTTCTTC.

The chain couples TRBV30 to TRBJ2-3, with 16 bases lining up with TRBD2. The CDR3 runs to 18 residues. The germline V gene encodes CDR1 GTSNPN and CDR2 SVGIG (reference sequence). Losses at the gene ends were 0 bases for V and 3 bases for J; bases not matched to a gene: 6. The chain's CDR3 is CAWSVTGLAGGPTDTQYF. The CDR3 DNA reads as TGTGCCTGGAGTGTAACGGGACTAGCGGGGGGGCCGACAGATACGCAGTATTTT.

The chain couples TRBV11-3 to TRBJ2-3; tentatively, D is TRBD1 (9 bases). The V gene's germline CDR1 is SGHNT and CDR2 YENEEA. With 5 bases removed from V and 1 base from J, the gap between germline ends came to 16 bases. The CDR3 contains 16 residues. The CDR3 DNA reads as TGTGCCAGCAGCATAGCGGGACAGGGTGGCACAGATACGCAGTATTTT. Translated: CASSIAGQGGTDTQYF.

The chain is built from TRBV6-6 and TRBJ2-7; tentative D call: TRBD1 (6 bases). In germline, CDR1 is MNHNY, CDR2 SVGAGI (reference sequence). V gave up 0 bases and J gave up 2 bases, with 14 bases separating them. The CDR3 consists of 16 residues. CDR3 in amino acids: CASSYSGTGTTYEQYF. The CDR3, as DNA: TGTGCCAGCAGTTACTCGGGTACAGGGACCACCTACGAGCAGTACTTC.

The chain carries TRBV12-3 or TRBV12-4 and TRBJ2-7; the D gene is possibly TRBD2 (7 bases). The CDR3 is made up of 13 amino acids. V was cut by 6 bases and J by 4 bases, with 13 bases left in between. CDR3 sequence (DNA): TGTGCCAGCAGCCCGGGGGGCATTTACGAGCAGTACTTC. Amino acids: CASSPGGIYEQYF.

The V gene is TRBV6-2 or TRBV6-3, the J gene TRBJ1-4; the D is unclear. CDR1 is MNHEY, CDR2 SVGEGT, per germline. The CDR3 extends over 12 amino acids. Trimming took 2 bases from V and 7 from J, leaving 5 bases between them. For the CDR3, the DNA is TGTGCCAGCAGTTACCGTCGTGAAAAACTGTTTTTT. It codes for CASSYRREKLFF.

The chain recombines TRBV5-4 with TRBJ1-6; D may be TRBD1 (6 bases). Germline CDR1 is SGHNT and CDR2 is YYREEE (reference sequence). This CDR3 has 15 amino acids. Deletions cut 4 bases from V and 8 bases from J, with 16 bases between. As DNA, the CDR3 is TGTGCCAGCAGCCCGGGGGGGGGCGGGGATTCACCCCTCCACTTT. Translating gives CASSPGGGGDSPLHF.

The chain carries TRBV28 and TRBJ2-1; D perhaps matches TRBD2 (6 bases). The CDR3 sequence is 15 residues long. CDR1 and CDR2 (germline): MDHEN, SYDVKM. The V end was cut by 7 bases, the J end by 1 base, with 14 bases between. CDR3 loop: CASISPGRSYNEQFF. In DNA, the CDR3 is TGTGCCAGCATCTCACCTGGGAGGTCCTACAATGAGCAGTTCTTC.

V gene TRBV6-2 or TRBV6-3 combines with J gene TRBJ2-7, with 9 bases aligning to TRBD2. The CDR3 has 14 residues. V lost 6 bases, J lost 5 bases, and 8 bases stayed unmatched. CDR1 is MNHEY, CDR2 SVGEGT, per germline. The CDR3 reads CASSWRGGLDEQYF. In nucleotides, the CDR3 is TGTGCCAGCAGCTGGCGGGGGGGCTTGGACGAGCAGTACTTC.

This chain links TRBV27 with TRBJ2-1, with TRBD2 as a possible D gene (6 bases). Germline lookup yields CDR1 MNHEY and CDR2 SMNVEV (reference sequence). This CDR3 contains 16 residues. V shed 6 bases and J shed 3 bases, with 18 bases lying between them. The CDR3 DNA sequence: TGTGCCAGCAGGGGACTGACAGTCGGGAGCTACAATGAGCAGTTCTTC. Its translation is CASRGLTVGSYNEQFF.

The CDR3 spells CASGGTGAHHEQFF. DNA for the CDR3: TGTGCCAGCGGAGGGACAGGTGCCCACCATGAGCAGTTCTTC. The V gene is TRBV3-1 (or the pseudogene TRBV3-2), the J gene TRBJ2-1; TRBD1 matches 8 bases. Germline V gene data show CDR1 as LGHDT and CDR2 as YNNKEL (reference sequence). There are 14 residues in the CDR3. With 8 bases clipped from V and 8 bases from J, the junction kept 11 bases outside the gene matches.

V usage is TRBV28 and J usage is TRBJ2-7; 7 bases fit TRBD1. Trimming at V came to 3 bases and at J to 3 bases, leaving 14 bases not matched to a gene. The CDR3 contains 17 residues. Germline V gene data show CDR1 as MDHEN and CDR2 as SYDVKM. CDR3 loop: CASSFPNGDRGYYEQYF. CDR3 nucleotides: TGTGCCAGCAGTTTTCCAAACGGGGACAGAGGGTACTACGAGCAGTACTTC. Drawing the rest from reference TRBV28 and TRBJ2-7, the complete variable domain is DVKVTQSSRYLVKRTGEKVFLECVQDMDHENMFWYRQDPGLGLRLIYFSYDVKMKEKGDIPEGYSVSREKKERFSLILESASTNQTSMYLCASSFPNGDRGYYEQYFGPGTRLTVT.

The chain carries TRBV27 and TRBJ1-3; D gene ambiguous. Germline V gene sequence: CDR1 MNHEY, CDR2 SMNVEV (reference sequence). The CDR3 extends over 11 amino acids. Deletions cut 6 bases from V and 9 bases from J, with 9 bases between. The CDR3 loop reads CASRYHSTIYF. As DNA, the CDR3 is TGTGCCAGCAGATATCATAGCACCATATATTTT.

J is TRBJ1-2 and V is TRBV18, with 8 bases fitting TRBD1. CDR3 size: 14 residues. V lost 5 bases and J lost 3; bases outside the gene matches: 5. The germline gives CDR1 KGHSH, CDR2 LQKENI. This CDR3 is CASSTTGADYGYTF. The CDR3 DNA reads as TGTGCCAGCTCAACGACAGGGGCGGACTATGGCTACACCTTC.

V usage is TRBV7-3 and J usage is TRBJ2-7; the D gene is possibly TRBD1 (6 bases). The CDR3 loop spans 14 amino acids. Germline V gene lookup returns CDR1 SGHTA and CDR2 FQGTGA. The V end was cut by 5 bases, the J end by 2 bases, with 13 bases between. In DNA form, the CDR3 reads TGTGCCAGCAGCCCCCCGGGACAACCCTACGAGCAGTACTTC. Its translation: CASSPPGQPYEQYF.

The chain links TRBV6-2 or TRBV6-3 to TRBJ1-5; 12 nucleotides agree with TRBD1. CDR3 length: 20 amino acids. Per the germline V gene, CDR1 is MNHEY and CDR2 is SVGEGT. Trimming at V came to 0 bases and at J to 0 bases, leaving 9 bases not matched to a gene. The CDR3 nucleotides read TGTGCCAGCAGTTACTCCCGGGACAGGGGGCTCGGGTATAGCAATCAGCCCCAGCATTTT. It encodes CASSYSRDRGLGYSNQPQHF.

This clone was recorded once. The chain carries TRBV18 and TRBJ1-1, with 7 bases identical to TRBD1. The V gene end was trimmed by 1 base and the J gene end by 10 bases; junction bases not matched to a gene: 12. The CDR3 is 15 residues long. Looked up from germline, CDR1 is KGHSH and CDR2 is LQKENI. CDR3 loop: CASSPLTGFEFGAFF. CDR3 in DNA: TGTGCCAGCTCACCACTGACAGGGTTTGAGTTCGGAGCTTTCTTT.

This chain links TRBV7-9 with TRBJ2-3; perhaps TRBD1 as D (6 bases). The CDR3 runs to 14 residues. Germline V lookup: CDR1 SEHNR, CDR2 FQNEAQ (reference sequence). V was cut by 1 base and J by 8 bases, with 13 bases left in between. CDR3 sequence reads: CASSLELGAFTQYF. The CDR3 DNA follows: TGTGCCAGCAGCTTAGAACTGGGGGCGTTTACGCAGTATTTT.

This clone was counted a single time. The chain employs TRBV19 and TRBJ1-4; the D gene is possibly TRBD1 (6 bases). The CDR3 covers 14 residues. CDR1 and CDR2 from the germline V gene are LNHDA and SQIVND (reference sequence). Trimming took off 6 bases at V and 0 bases at J, with 8 bases between the two ends. CDR3 DNA: TGTGCCAGTAGGAACAGGGCAACTAATGAAAAACTGTTTTTT. This translates into CASRNRATNEKLFF.

The rearrangement joins TRBV29-1 to TRBJ1-4, with 10 bases that match TRBD1. The CDR3 totals 14 residues. J lost 12 bases, V lost 1 base, and 8 bases had no gene match. CDR1 and CDR2 from the germline V gene are SQVTM and ANQGSEA. CDR3 DNA: TGCAGCGTTGAAGGGGACAGGGGAACTGGGGAACTGTTTTTT. Translating gives CSVEGDRGTGELFF. The full variable domain, in which reference TRBV29-1 and TRBJ1-4 provide the parts outside the CDR3, is SAVISQKPSRDICQRGTSLTIQCQVDSQVTMMFWYRQQPGQSLTLIATANQGSEATYESGFVIDKFPISRPNLTFSTLTVSNMSPEDSSIYLCSVEGDRGTGELFFGSGTQLSVL.